The clone carrying this T cell receptor beta chain was counted many times. Per germline, CDR1 SNHLY and CDR2 FYNNEI. Trimming stripped 0 bases from V and 6 bases from J, with 6 bases between. The CDR3 covers 13 residues. These data come from a study of blood T cells in healthy people across ages. A J-beta primer mix and a sample-barcoded 5' primer were used in a second PCR of roughly 6 to 12 cycles. TCRdb processed the 5' RACE reads anew with MiXCR; each CDR3 protein has one entry. The sample yields about a million distinct CDR3 sequences, under 40% seen once. The J gene is TRBJ2-1, the V gene TRBV2; no firm D call. The sample comprised blood. The clonotype originates from a man aged 18 to 29 in good health. CDR3 nucleotides: TGTGCCAGCAGTGAAGCGGTAGGCAATGAGCAGTTCTTC. It specifies CASSEAVGNEQFF.